Listed below are T cell receptor beta chains from one sample, sequenced in a study of blood T cell repertoires in COVID-19. Data came from immunoSEQ multiplex PCR; TCRdb stores just in-frame clones and leaves some out. The sample lists some 300,000 clones; more than 75% were seen once. The sample was PBMCs or T cells enriched from blood (not recorded which). Receptor source: a woman in her sixties or seventies in a cohort exposed to, infected with or recovered from COVID-19 (not recorded which). Both conserved end residues are part of each CDR3.

j_gene | v_gene | CDR3aa
TRBJ1-5 | TRBV19 | CASRTGPPYSNQPQHF
TRBJ2-7 | TRBV6-5 | CASWDRGHEQYF
TRBJ1-4 | TRBV24-1 | CATSDLGREEKLFF
TRBJ1-4 | TRBV28 | CASRTLSEKLFF
TRBJ2-1 | TRBV7-2 | CASSQRRTSRDEQFF
TRBJ2-7 | TRBV19 | CASSIRTDRGHEQYF
TRBJ1-4 | TRBV28 | CASRIGDRNEKLFF
TRBJ1-2 | TRBV19 | CASSIAGFHGYTF
TRBJ2-7 | TRBV9 | CASSVGSSGSNEQYF
TRBJ1-5 | TRBV25-1 | CASSDGNQPQHF
TRBJ2-4 | TRBV9 | CASSVDGTGLDIQYF
TRBJ2-7 | TRBV21-1 | CASSTRDTTYEQYF
TRBJ1-4 | TRBV5-1 | CASRETGANEKLFF